The T cell receptor (beta chain) described here comes from a study of beta chain features in type 1 diabetes. Study results and caveats: Type 1 diabetes patients had moderately but significantly shorter TCRB CDR3s in all four CD4+ subsets.

The CDR3 covers 14 residues. V shed 8 bases, J shed 4 bases, and the junction held 8 bases outside the gene matches. Per the germline V gene, CDR1 is MNHNS and CDR2 is SASEGT. This clone has only a few counts. Its antigen is still unknown. Since all of the isolated RNA was reverse transcribed, expressed TCRB transcripts were what got sequenced. Produced via immunoSEQ multiplex PCR; TCRdb's table is partial and in-frame only. The data hold 500,000 to 850,000 clones, with roughly an eighth observed a single time. This TCR derives from a young man with type 1 diabetes. This chain connects TRBV6-1 to TRBJ2-1, with 7 bases fitting TRBD1. The source material was naive CD4+ T cells from blood. The CDR3 region is CASRFQGQYNEQFF. The CDR3 nucleotides are TGTGCCAGCCGATTCCAGGGACAGTACAATGAGCAGTTCTTC.